Below, 15 T cell receptor beta chains from the same sample are listed, as sequenced in a study of PD-1 blockade in classical Hodgkin lymphoma. The time point is: cycle 4 day 1 (C4D1), after five to seven weeks of nivolumab. Every patient was affected by relapse after autologous stem cell transplantation, while exposure to brentuximab vedotin was not uniform. Using magnetic negative selection, the CD4+ T cells were separated out of thawed PBMCs. The assay was immunoSEQ multiplex PCR, and TCRdb's table has in-frame clones only and misses some. The sample has around 18,000 clones, roughly 75% seen once. Specimen: CD4+ T cells from blood, collected before the fourth cycle of nivolumab. The receptors here all came from a human donor with classical Hodgkin lymphoma.

The chain employs TRBV18 and TRBJ2-7; 7 nucleotides match TRBD1. Germline V gene data show CDR1 as KGHSH and CDR2 as LQKENI. Trimming cost V 3 bases and J 6 bases; bases outside gene matches: 8. The CDR3 spans 14 residues. The CDR3 spells CASSPGTAGSEQYF. The CDR3 DNA follows: TGTGCCAGCTCACCCGGGACAGCAGGATCCGAGCAGTACTTC.

The count of this clone is one. The V call is TRBV2, the J call TRBJ1-6, with D unresolved. Trimming shortened V by 11 bases and J by 1 base, and 15 bases separated the two germline ends. The CDR3 sequence is 15 residues long. Germline CDR1 reads SNHLY; CDR2 reads FYNNEI. In nucleotides, the CDR3 is TGTGCCGGACGGGTCGAGGGATCCTATAATTCACCCCTCCACTTT. Translated: CAGRVEGSYNSPLHF.

The genes are TRBV5-5 and TRBJ1-2, with D tentatively TRBD1 (6 bases). Germline V gene sequence: CDR1 SGHKS, CDR2 YYEKEE (reference sequence). There are 14 residues in the CDR3. The V gene lost 4 bases and the J gene lost 7 bases, with 17 bases spanning the gap. The CDR3: CASSNPGALGGYTF. The CDR3 DNA is TGTGCCAGCAGCAACCCGGGGGCCCTTGGTGGCTACACCTTC.

The V gene is TRBV6-1, the J gene TRBJ2-7; D remains unclear. V lost 2 bases, J lost 7 bases, and 12 bases lay in between. Looked up from germline, CDR1 is MNHNS and CDR2 is SASEGT. CDR3 length equals 13 residues. CDR3 bases: TGTGCCAGCAGTGAAATTGGGGTGGGGGAGCAGTACGTC. This encodes CASSEIGVGEQYV.

The chain carries TRBV6-6 and TRBJ2-2; TRBD2 matches at 7 bases. V lost 6 bases to trimming and J lost 0 bases; unmatched junction nucleotides: 7. Germline V gene lookup returns CDR1 MNHNY and CDR2 SVGAGI (reference sequence). The CDR3 sequence is 16 residues long. CDR3 amino acids: CASSLYLAANTGELFF. The CDR3 DNA is TGTGCCAGCAGCCTCTACCTAGCGGCGAACACCGGGGAGCTGTTTTTT.

V and J are TRBV28 and TRBJ1-1; D possibly corresponds to TRBD1 (5 bases). Trimming took off 5 bases at V and 0 bases at J, with 13 bases between the two ends. CDR1 and CDR2 (germline): MDHEN, SYDVKM. The CDR3 extends over 15 amino acids. The CDR3 is CASSPRQIMNTEAFF. Here the CDR3 DNA reads TGTGCCAGCAGTCCACGACAGATAATGAACACTGAAGCTTTCTTT.

V gene TRBV5-4 combines with J gene TRBJ1-1; the D is unclear. The V gene lost 6 bases and the J gene lost 2 bases, with 17 bases spanning the gap. Germline assignment: CDR1 SGHNT and CDR2 YYREEE (reference sequence). This CDR3 contains 15 residues. In DNA form, the CDR3 reads TGTGCCAGCATCCCCGGTCGTGGGGTCAACACTGAAGCTTTCTTT. This gives the protein CASIPGRGVNTEAFF. Variable domain in full (rest from reference TRBV5-4 and TRBJ1-1): ETGVTQSPTHLIKTRGQQVTLRCSSQSGHNTVSWYQQALGQGPQFIFQYYREEENGRGNFPPRFSGLQFPNYSSELNVNALELDDSALYLCASIPGRGVNTEAFFGQGTRLTVV.

In its sample, this clone was seen a few times. V usage is TRBV2 and J usage is TRBJ1-5, with D possibly TRBD1 on 6 matching bases. V was cut by 7 bases and J by 15 bases, with 22 bases left in between. Germline-derived CDR1 and CDR2 are SNHLY and FYNNEI. This CDR3 region has 13 residues. CDR3 sequence reads: CASNHRDTSVWHF. The DNA for the CDR3 is TGTGCCAGCAACCACCGGGACACGTCAGTATGGCATTTT.

This rearrangement joins TRBV29-1 to TRBJ1-1; D is uncertain. V lost 4 bases, J lost 5 bases, and 5 bases lay in between. There are 10 residues in the CDR3. The germline V gene encodes CDR1 SQVTM and CDR2 ANQGSEA. The CDR3 spells CSVVGTEAFF. CDR3 DNA sequence: TGCAGCGTTGTGGGTACTGAAGCTTTCTTT.

The rearrangement uses TRBV6-6 and TRBJ2-5; 9 bases agree with TRBD1. The J segment lost 4 bases and the V segment lost 2 bases, leaving 8 bases of the junction unmatched. In germline, CDR1 is MNHNY, CDR2 SVGAGI (reference sequence). The CDR3 covers 16 residues. CDR3 sequence: CASSYKRDRVRETQYF. Written as DNA, the CDR3 is TGTGCCAGCAGTTACAAACGGGACAGGGTCCGAGAGACCCAGTACTTC.

The V call is TRBV2, the J call TRBJ2-4; D remains ambiguous. CDR1 SNHLY and CDR2 FYNNEI come from the germline V gene. Trimming took off 3 bases at V and 1 base at J, with 13 bases between the two ends. The CDR3 has 16 amino acids. The CDR3 sequence: CASSDGRWLAKNIQYF. The CDR3 nucleotides read TGTGCCAGCAGTGATGGACGATGGCTGGCCAAAAACATTCAGTACTTC.

The chain employs TRBV10-3 and TRBJ1-5; D might be TRBD1 (5 bases). The CDR3 spans 15 residues. Looked up from germline, CDR1 is ENHRY and CDR2 is SYGVKD. The ends were cut back, 2 bases at V and 6 bases at J, with 14 bases in the middle. The CDR3 reads CAISERGGVGQPQHF. CDR3 coding DNA: TGTGCCATCAGTGAGCGGGGCGGGGTCGGTCAGCCCCAGCATTTT.

This chain uses TRBV4-1 with TRBJ2-2; D possibly corresponds to TRBD1 (6 bases). CDR1 and CDR2 from the germline V gene are MGHRA and YSYEKL. The CDR3 totals 17 residues. V lost 0 bases and J lost 3, with 14 bases in between. CDR3: CASSQDTGYSDTGELFF. The DNA for the CDR3 is TGCGCCAGCAGCCAAGATACAGGGTACAGTGACACCGGGGAGCTGTTTTTT.

In nucleotides, the CDR3 is TGTGCCAGCAGGCCTAGGCCGACAGGGGGCAATACCGGGGAGCTGTTTTTT. It is translated as CASRPRPTGGNTGELFF. V usage is TRBV7-2 and J usage is TRBJ2-2, with 10 positions matching TRBD1. Per germline, CDR1 SGHTA and CDR2 FQGNSA. With 6 bases clipped from V and 5 bases from J, the junction kept 12 bases outside the gene matches. The CDR3 extends over 17 amino acids. The complete variable domain, with remaining parts taken from reference TRBV7-2 and TRBJ2-2, reads GAGVSQSPSNKVTEKGKDVELRCDPISGHTALYWYRQSLGQGLEFLIYFQGNSAPDKSGLPSDRFSAERTGGSVSTLTIQRTQQEDSAVYLCASRPRPTGGNTGELFFGEGSRLTVL.

The chain carries TRBV30 and TRBJ2-7, with D tentatively TRBD2 (7 bases). Germline V lookup: CDR1 GTSNPN, CDR2 SVGIG (reference sequence). The CDR3 runs to 17 residues. V lost 0 bases and J lost 4, with 22 bases in between. CDR3 sequence reads: CAWSVHGGQGWFYEQYV. Here the CDR3 DNA reads TGTGCCTGGAGTGTACACGGGGGGCAGGGTTGGTTTTACGAGCAGTACGTC.